These 22 T cell receptor beta chains share one sample of origin, sequenced in a study of blood T cell repertoires in COVID-19. Here immunoSEQ multiplex PCR was the method, and the copy in TCRdb shows in-frame clones only, minus some. The data hold under 200,000 clones, with roughly 90% observed a single time. The sequencing input was PBMCs or T cells enriched from blood (not recorded which). These receptors were taken from a woman aged 45-60 years who had recovered from COVID-19.

The chain joins TRBV10-3 to TRBJ2-7; D is uncertain. The CDR3 is 12 amino acids. V was cut by 6 bases and J by 3 bases, with 9 bases left in between. CDR1 ENHRY and CDR2 SYGVKD come from the germline V gene. The DNA for the CDR3 is TGTGCCATCAGCCAAAGTAGCTACGAGCAGTACTTC. Translation gives CAISQSSYEQYF.

The genes are TRBV10-1 and TRBJ1-2, with D perhaps matching TRBD1 (6 bases). The CDR3 extends over 16 amino acids. V was clipped by 4 bases and J by 4 bases, with 19 bases between them. The germline V gene has CDR1 WNHNN and CDR2 SYGVQD (reference sequence). Here the CDR3 DNA reads TGCGCCAGCAGTGCCTCCTTCCTGAAGACAGGCTATGGCTACACCTTC. The encoded protein is CASSASFLKTGYGYTF.

The chain combines TRBV11-3 with TRBJ2-7; 12 nucleotides line up with TRBD2. Germline V gene data show CDR1 as SGHNT and CDR2 as YENEEA. The CDR3 spans 18 residues. The V gene end was trimmed by 5 bases and the J gene end by 13 bases; junction bases not matched to a gene: 24. CDR3 sequence: CASSPHGASGGAQSSVYF. In DNA, the CDR3 is TGTGCCAGCAGCCCCCACGGGGCTAGCGGGGGGGCACAGAGTTCGGTTTACTTC.

This clone has only one observation. V gene TRBV5-1 combines with J gene TRBJ1-1; 7 bases align to TRBD1. Germline V lookup: CDR1 SGHRS, CDR2 YFSETQ. The V gene end was trimmed by 2 bases and the J gene end by 8 bases; junction bases not matched to a gene: 9. The CDR3 spans 14 residues. This CDR3 reads CASSFQPTGLEAFF. The CDR3, as DNA: TGCGCCAGCAGCTTTCAACCGACAGGGCTCGAAGCTTTCTTT.

The chain recombines TRBV5-1 with TRBJ2-3; the match to TRBD2 covers 14 bases. The CDR3 extends over 19 amino acids. Germline V gene lookup returns CDR1 SGHRS and CDR2 YFSETQ. The J segment lost 4 bases and the V segment lost 0 bases, leaving 10 bases of the junction unmatched. The DNA for the CDR3 is TGCGCCAGCAGCTTGGGACTAGCGGGGGGGCCGGGAGGCCCAGATACGCAGTATTTT. It codes for CASSLGLAGGPGGPDTQYF.

The chain employs TRBV5-6 and TRBJ1-4, with a possible D match to TRBD1 (5 bases). Trimming removed 2 bases from V and 4 bases from J, with 9 bases in between. CDR3 length: 14 residues. Germline CDR1 and CDR2: SGHDT and YYEEEE. CDR3 nucleotides: TGTGCCAGCAGCTTAGGGGCCCTTAATGAAAAACTGTTTTTT. Residues: CASSLGALNEKLFF.

The CDR3 coding sequence is TGCAGCGTTCAGACCCCGGGACAGGGTACTTACGAGCAGTACTTC. Amino acid sequence: CSVQTPGQGTYEQYF. J is TRBJ2-7 and V is TRBV29-1; the match to TRBD1 covers 9 bases. V lost 5 bases to trimming and J lost 4 bases; unmatched junction nucleotides: 12. Per germline, CDR1 SQVTM and CDR2 ANQGSEA. This CDR3 has 15 amino acids.

This clone was counted between two and nine times. Other DNA variants within this sample encode the same CDR3. The chain has TRBV29-1 and TRBJ1-4; 8 nucleotides line up with TRBD1. Germline trimming cut 6 bases from V and 8 bases from J; bases unmatched to any gene: 8. Germline V CDR1 and CDR2: SQVTM, ANQGSEA. The CDR3 sequence is 13 residues long. DNA for the CDR3: TGCAGCGTCGCGGACAGGGTGGGGGAAAAACTGTTTTTT. This sequence encodes CSVADRVGEKLFF.

The chain has TRBV3-1 (or the pseudogene TRBV3-2) and TRBJ2-7; 9 nucleotides match TRBD2. The CDR3 loop spans 16 amino acids. Germline lookup yields CDR1 LGHDT and CDR2 YNNKEL (reference sequence). V lost 3 bases and J lost 3; bases outside the gene matches: 9. The DNA for the CDR3 is TGTGCCAGCAGCCACACGGTATGCGGGGGGGGCTACGAGCAGTACTTC. This translates into CASSHTVCGGGYEQYF.

V gene TRBV27 combines with J gene TRBJ1-3, with 8 positions matching TRBD1. Germline lookup yields CDR1 MNHEY and CDR2 SMNVEV (reference sequence). The trim removed 4 bases at V and 2 bases at J, leaving 4 bases unmatched. The CDR3 covers 15 residues. The DNA for the CDR3 is TGTGCCAGCAGTTATAGCAGGGGGCCTGGAAACACCATATATTTT. Its translation: CASSYSRGPGNTIYF.

This chain joins TRBV11-3 and TRBJ2-7; TRBD1 is a possible D gene (6 bases). This CDR3 is 13 amino acids long. Germline CDR1 is SGHNT and CDR2 is YENEEA. Deletions cut 5 bases from V and 11 bases from J, with 19 bases between. The CDR3 DNA is TGTGCCAGCAGCCTAACCTCGACAGGTGTGGAGTACTTC. The encoded protein is CASSLTSTGVEYF.

The rearrangement links TRBV5-5 to TRBJ1-1; D is possibly TRBD1 (6 bases). From germline, CDR1 is SGHKS and CDR2 YYEKEE (reference sequence). This CDR3 has 14 residues. V dropped 1 base and J dropped 4 bases, with 11 bases sitting between them. CDR3 sequence (DNA): TGTGCCAGCAGCTTGAAAGGGGGTCTCACTGAAGCTTTCTTT. It specifies CASSLKGGLTEAFF. Complete variable domain (other parts from reference TRBV5-5 and TRBJ1-1): DAGVTQSPTHLIKTRGQQVTLRCSPISGHKSVSWYQQVLGQGPQFIFQYYEKEERGRGNFPDRFSARQFPNYSSELNVNALLLGDSALYLCASSLKGGLTEAFFGQGTRLTVV.

The V call is TRBV27, the J call TRBJ1-5; 7 positions agree with TRBD1. Unmatched junction bases numbered 8, after V lost 6 bases and J lost 6 bases. CDR3 length equals 14 residues. CDR1 is MNHEY and CDR2 is SMNVEV in the germline V gene (reference sequence). Here the CDR3 DNA reads TGTGCCAGCAGCGAGACAGGGTTCAGTCAGCCCCAGCATTTT. It encodes CASSETGFSQPQHF.

The V call is TRBV6-5, the J call TRBJ2-7; a possible D gene is TRBD1 (5 bases). CDR1 and CDR2 from the germline V gene are MNHEY and SVGAGI. Trimming left V 0 bases short and J 4 bases short, with 13 bases between. This CDR3 is built from 15 residues. CDR3 nucleotides: TGTGCCAGCAGTTACTCAGCCAGGGCCGGGTACGAGCAGTACTTC. Translated: CASSYSARAGYEQYF.

The chain recombines TRBV11-1 with TRBJ1-1, with 7 bases aligning to TRBD1. CDR1 and CDR2 from the germline V gene are SGHAT and FQDESV (reference sequence). With 3 bases clipped from V and 6 bases from J, the junction kept 7 bases outside the gene matches. This CDR3 has 14 residues. The CDR3 DNA is TGTGCCAGCAGCTTCGACAGGGTAGTTTCTGAAGCTTTCTTT. Its protein product is CASSFDRVVSEAFF.

The chain recombines TRBV4-3 with TRBJ2-3; TRBD2 matches 11 bases. Germline-derived CDR1 and CDR2 are LGHNA and YSLEER. The trim removed 7 bases at V and 5 bases at J, leaving 8 bases unmatched. The CDR3 has 15 residues. DNA for the CDR3: TGCGCCAGCACAAACGGGCTAGCGGGGGGAGATACGCAGTATTTT. It encodes CASTNGLAGGDTQYF.

The chain recombines TRBV5-4 with TRBJ1-2; possibly TRBD1 for D (6 bases). This CDR3 spans 15 amino acids. Germline values: CDR1 SGHNT, CDR2 YYREEE (reference sequence). V shed 0 bases and J shed 6 bases, with 15 bases lying between them. This chain's CDR3 is CASSLARGQGNGYTF. The CDR3 nucleotides are TGTGCCAGCAGCTTGGCCCGAGGTCAGGGGAATGGCTACACCTTC.

The V and J genes are TRBV7-2 and TRBJ2-1; 9 nucleotides align to TRBD1. Germline CDR1 reads SGHTA; CDR2 reads FQGNSA. The CDR3 is 14 amino acids. The J segment lost 7 bases and the V segment lost 5 bases, leaving 6 bases of the junction unmatched. The CDR3 reads CASSARTGDNEQFF. The CDR3 DNA reads TGTGCCAGCAGCGCCCGGACAGGGGATAATGAGCAGTTCTTC.

The chain links TRBV27 to TRBJ1-2; 8 bases agree with TRBD1. Germline V lookup: CDR1 MNHEY, CDR2 SMNVEV (reference sequence). The CDR3 consists of 16 residues. V was clipped by 5 bases and J by 4 bases; unmatched bases: 12. CDR3 region: CASSAIPGTGFYGYTF. The CDR3 coding sequence is TGTGCCAGCAGTGCGATTCCCGGGACAGGATTCTATGGCTACACCTTC.

The chain employs TRBV7-3 and TRBJ2-2, with 7 bases lining up with TRBD2. V trimming: 5 bases; J trimming: 0 bases; junction bases outside the gene matches: 3. CDR3 length: 15 residues. Germline V lookup: CDR1 SGHTA, CDR2 FQGTGA. The CDR3 protein is CASSPGLTNTGELFF. In nucleotides, the CDR3 is TGTGCCAGCAGCCCGGGACTAACGAACACCGGGGAGCTGTTTTTT. The full variable domain, rest sourced from reference TRBV7-3 and TRBJ2-2, is GAGVSQTPSNKVTEKGKYVELRCDPISGHTALYWYRQSLGQGPEFLIYFQGTGAADDSGLPNDRFFAVRPEGSVSTLKIQRTERGDSAVYLCASSPGLTNTGELFFGEGSRLTVL.

This chain uses TRBV11-3 with TRBJ2-5; tentatively, D is TRBD2 (5 bases). CDR3 length: 13 amino acids. V was shortened by 5 bases and J by 4 bases, with 11 bases between the two germline ends. Germline V gene data show CDR1 as SGHNT and CDR2 as YENEEA. The chain's CDR3 is CASSNARGETQYF. DNA of the CDR3: TGTGCCAGCAGCAATGCACGGGGAGAGACCCAGTACTTC.

The chain employs TRBV19 and TRBJ2-3, with D possibly being TRBD1 (6 bases). The CDR3 length is 14 residues. With 6 bases removed from V and 2 bases from J, the gap between germline ends came to 12 bases. The V gene's germline CDR1 is LNHDA and CDR2 SQIVND (reference sequence). CDR3 region: CASRLQGLTDTQYF. CDR3 bases: TGTGCCAGTAGATTACAGGGCCTCACAGATACGCAGTATTTT.